The 17 T cell receptor beta chains reported below all come from one sample, sequenced in a study of T cell responses to AZD1222 COVID-19 vaccine. Profiling relied on immunoSEQ multiplex PCR, and the TCRdb table lists in-frame clones only, not all of them. The data hold approximately 100,000 clones, with approximately 91% observed a single time. The input for sequencing was peripheral blood, taken on day 0 of AZD1222 vaccination. These receptors were obtained from an adult in good health.

The chain is built from TRBV5-5 and TRBJ1-2; 8 bases line up with TRBD1. There are 14 residues in the CDR3. J was trimmed by 4 bases and V by 3 bases; bases with no gene match: 5. Germline CDR1 is SGHKS and CDR2 is YYEKEE (reference sequence). Here the CDR3 reads CASSSQQGGYGYTF. CDR3 DNA sequence: TGTGCCAGCAGCTCCCAACAGGGGGGCTATGGCTACACCTTC.

CDR3 loop: CASSYEAGGNTEAFF. CDR3 nucleotides: TGTGCCAGCAGTTACGAGGCCGGGGGGAACACTGAAGCTTTCTTT. The genes are TRBV6-5 and TRBJ1-1; the D gene is possibly TRBD1 (5 bases). Germline CDR1 is MNHEY and CDR2 is SVGAGI. Trimming pared 2 bases from V and 1 base from J, leaving 11 bases between. The CDR3 is made up of 15 amino acids.

The chain carries TRBV7-9 and TRBJ2-5; perhaps TRBD2 as D (5 bases). The CDR3 runs to 14 residues. Trimming cost V 5 bases and J 4 bases, with 14 bases left between them. Germline CDR1 reads SEHNR; CDR2 reads FQNEAQ (reference sequence). The CDR3 loop is CASSPTQGGETQYF. Here the CDR3 DNA reads TGTGCCAGCAGCCCGACCCAAGGAGGAGAGACCCAGTACTTC.

The rearrangement links TRBV3-1 (or the pseudogene TRBV3-2) to TRBJ1-6, with unresolved D. Germline V gives CDR1 LGHDT, CDR2 YNNKEL (reference sequence). V was cut by 1 base and J by 9 bases, with 16 bases left in between. The CDR3 has 16 amino acids. CDR3 in DNA: TGTGCCAGCAGCCAAGGAGTCCCGGGAAATGGTTCACCCCTCCACTTT. Protein: CASSQGVPGNGSPLHF.

The rearrangement uses TRBV28 and TRBJ2-7, with D possibly being TRBD1 (6 bases). Trimming stripped 4 bases from V and 6 bases from J, with 16 bases between. Looked up from germline, CDR1 is MDHEN and CDR2 is SYDVKM. The CDR3 loop spans 14 amino acids. CDR3 region: CASSSGALKGEQYF. As DNA, the CDR3 is TGTGCCAGCAGTTCAGGGGCGTTGAAGGGCGAGCAGTACTTC.

The rearrangement uses TRBV7-9 and TRBJ1-1; D is undetermined. The CDR3 contains 13 residues. The ends were cut back, 2 bases at V and 1 base at J, with 5 bases in the middle. The germline CDR1 and CDR2 sequences are SEHNR and FQNEAQ (reference sequence). The CDR3 spells CASSLLGNTEAFF. The CDR3 DNA is TGTGCCAGCAGCTTACTCGGGAACACTGAAGCTTTCTTT.

The chain has TRBV27 and TRBJ1-4, with no clear D. The V end lost 2 bases, the J end lost 4 bases, and 11 bases lay between the germline ends. The CDR3 has 15 amino acids. The germline V gene encodes CDR1 MNHEY and CDR2 SMNVEV (reference sequence). CDR3 nucleotides: TGTGCCAGCAGTTTAGGGTGGTCGAGTAATGAAAAACTGTTTTTT. It codes for CASSLGWSSNEKLFF.

This rearrangement joins TRBV5-4 to TRBJ2-7, with D possibly matching TRBD2 (6 bases). Germline V gene sequence: CDR1 SGHNT, CDR2 YYREEE (reference sequence). This CDR3 region has 13 residues. V lost 4 bases and J lost 5, with 13 bases in between. Here the CDR3 DNA reads TGTGCCAGCAGCATCCGGGAGTTTGACGAGCAGTACTTC. Amino acids: CASSIREFDEQYF.

The chain uses TRBV2 and TRBJ1-5; 7 bases line up with TRBD1. Germline-derived CDR1 and CDR2 are SNHLY and FYNNEI. The trim removed 6 bases at V and 3 bases at J, leaving 17 bases unmatched. The CDR3 length is 18 residues. CDR3 sequence: CASRAKGEDRRFNQPQHF. CDR3 nucleotide sequence: TGTGCCAGCAGAGCTAAAGGGGAGGACAGGCGATTCAATCAGCCCCAGCATTTT.

V and J are TRBV19 and TRBJ1-5, with 10 bases lining up with TRBD1. The junction had 4 bases not matched to a gene; V was cut back by 7 bases and J by 4 bases. The CDR3 has 14 amino acids. CDR1 LNHDA and CDR2 SQIVND come from the germline V gene (reference sequence). The CDR3 protein is CASNPGQGNQPQHF. The CDR3 nucleotides are TGTGCCAGTAACCCGGGACAGGGGAATCAGCCCCAGCATTTT.

The genes are TRBV6-1 and TRBJ1-5; no clear D. The germline gives CDR1 MNHNS, CDR2 SASEGT. Trimming removed 5 bases at V and 6 bases at J, with 8 bases between. CDR3 size: 12 residues. CDR3 residues: CASSLLSQPQHF. DNA of the CDR3: TGTGCCAGCAGTCTATTGTCTCAGCCCCAGCATTTT.

This clone was counted only a few times. The chain employs TRBV5-6 and TRBJ2-1; the D call may be TRBD1 or TRBD2 (6 bases each). Germline assignment: CDR1 SGHDT and CDR2 YYEEEE. V lost 6 bases, J lost 0 bases, and 10 bases lay in between. This CDR3 contains 14 residues. The CDR3 is CASIGGSSYNEQFF. Written as DNA, the CDR3 is TGTGCCAGCATAGGGGGGAGCTCCTACAATGAGCAGTTCTTC. The full variable domain, completed using reference TRBV5-6 and TRBJ2-1, is DAGVTQSPTHLIKTRGQQVTLRCSPKSGHDTVSWYQQALGQGPQFIFQYYEEEERQRGNFPDRFSGHQFPNYSSELNVNALLLGDSALYLCASIGGSSYNEQFFGPGTRLTVL.

The rearrangement links TRBV10-3 to TRBJ1-2; TRBD1 matches at 9 bases. The germline V gene has CDR1 ENHRY and CDR2 SYGVKD. The CDR3 covers 16 residues. The V and J ends lost 3 bases and 5 bases, in that order; junction bases with no gene match: 10. CDR3 amino acids: CAISDSRTGALYGYTF. The CDR3 DNA reads as TGTGCCATCAGTGATTCCAGGACAGGGGCTCTATATGGCTACACCTTC.

The chain is built from TRBV7-9 and TRBJ2-7; TRBD1 is a possible D gene (5 bases). The CDR3 is made up of 13 amino acids. V was cut by 4 bases and J by 3 bases, with 10 bases left in between. From germline, CDR1 is SEHNR and CDR2 FQNEAQ (reference sequence). The CDR3 DNA is TGTGCCAGCAGCTCCCGACAGAGCTACGAGCAGTACTTC. This sequence encodes CASSSRQSYEQYF.

The J gene is TRBJ1-2, the V gene TRBV11-3, with 7 nucleotides matching TRBD1. This CDR3 region has 14 residues. The germline CDR1 and CDR2 sequences are SGHNT and YENEEA. V was clipped by 5 bases and J by 3 bases; unmatched bases: 6. DNA of the CDR3: TGTGCCAGCAGCCAGAGGGGGCTAGACTATGGCTACACCTTC. Its protein is CASSQRGLDYGYTF.

The V call is TRBV2, the J call TRBJ1-6, with D hard to call. Germline V gene sequence: CDR1 SNHLY, CDR2 FYNNEI. Trimming shortened V by 2 bases and J by 0 bases, and 5 bases separated the two germline ends. CDR3 length: 15 amino acids. CDR3 nucleotide sequence: TGTGCCAGCAGTGAACAGAGCTCCTATAATTCACCCCTCCACTTT. This encodes CASSEQSSYNSPLHF. The variable domain in full, completed from reference TRBV2 and TRBJ1-6, reads EPEVTQTPSHQVTQMGQEVILRCVPISNHLYFYWYRQILGQKVEFLVSFYNNEISEKSEIFDDQFSVERPDGSNFTLKIRSTKLEDSAMYFCASSEQSSYNSPLHFGNGTRLTVT.

This clone was seen only once. J is TRBJ1-1 and V is TRBV12-3 or TRBV12-4; no clear D gene. The CDR3 length is 13 residues. V was pared by 4 bases and J by 0 bases, with 6 bases between. The CDR3 nucleotides are TGTGCCAGCAGTTGGACCTTGAACACTGAAGCTTTCTTT. Its translation: CASSWTLNTEAFF.